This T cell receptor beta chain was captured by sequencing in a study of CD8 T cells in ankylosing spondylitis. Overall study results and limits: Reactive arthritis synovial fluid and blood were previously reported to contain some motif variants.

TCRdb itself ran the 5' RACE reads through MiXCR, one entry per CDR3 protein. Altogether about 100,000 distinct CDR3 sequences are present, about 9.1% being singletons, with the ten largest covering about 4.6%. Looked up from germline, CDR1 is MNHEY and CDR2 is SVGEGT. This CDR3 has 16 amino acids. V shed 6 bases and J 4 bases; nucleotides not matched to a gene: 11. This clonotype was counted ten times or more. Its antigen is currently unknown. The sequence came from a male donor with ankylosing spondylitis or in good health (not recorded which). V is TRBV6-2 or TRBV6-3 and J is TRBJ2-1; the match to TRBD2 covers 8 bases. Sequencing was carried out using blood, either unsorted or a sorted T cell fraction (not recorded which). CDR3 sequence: CASRSGLAGLYNEQFF. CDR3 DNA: TGTGCCAGCAGATCAGGCCTAGCGGGTCTGTACAATGAGCAGTTCTTC.